The 5 T cell receptor beta chains in this list originate from one sample, sequenced in a study of T cells in Graves' hyperthyroidism and ophthalmopathy. The source material, RNA transcripts, was used to amplify TCR beta CDR3 regions. With the HTBI primer set, the TCR CDR3 went through a first round of RT-PCR. TCRdb analysed the multiplex PCR reads with MiXCR anew, one entry per CDR3 protein. The data show hundreds of thousands of distinct CDR3 sequences, with 30% to 40% seen just once and around 30% held by the top ten. Input material: blood. These receptors all come from a woman between 35 and 50 years old with Graves' hyperthyroidism.

This clonotype was seen more than once but under ten times. This chain connects TRBV29-1 to TRBJ1-4; TRBD1 might be the D (6 bases). The CDR3 is made up of 13 amino acids. Germline V lookup: CDR1 SQVTM, CDR2 ANQGSEA. DNA for the CDR3: TGCGGGGGGGGCTGGGAGACTAATGAAAAACTGTTTTTT. Amino acids: CGGGWETNEKLFF.

There are a few counts of this clonotype. The J gene is TRBJ1-1, the V gene TRBV19; TRBD1 might be the D (6 bases). Trimming pared 8 bases from V and 5 bases from J, leaving 18 bases between. This CDR3 contains 14 residues. In germline, CDR1 is LNHDA, CDR2 SQIVND (reference sequence). DNA for the CDR3: TGTGCCAGTCGACTTAATCAGGGGAGAACTGAAGCTTTCTTT. Translated, it gives CASRLNQGRTEAFF.

The chain employs TRBV10-3 and TRBJ1-6, with 8 bases that match TRBD1. The trim removed 6 bases at V and 2 bases at J, leaving 6 bases unmatched. From germline, CDR1 is ENHRY and CDR2 SYGVKD. The CDR3 has 16 residues. The CDR3: CAISLMTGAYNSPLHF. The CDR3 nucleotides are TGTGCCATCAGCCTCATGACAGGGGCCTATAATTCACCCCTCCACTTT.

Comment on this clonotype: A read error may be the cause here, since a much bigger clone is one base away. This rearrangement joins TRBV19 to TRBJ1-6; TRBD1 agrees at 8 bases. Germline CDR1 is LNHDA and CDR2 is SQIVND (reference sequence). The CDR3 runs 15 residues. CDR3: CAGSPSGQADSPLHF. The CDR3 nucleotides read TGTGCCGGTAGTCCCTCGGGACAGGCGGATTCACCCCTCCACTTT.

Notes on this clonotype: This may stem from a read error, because a much larger clone lies one nucleotide away. In DNA, the CDR3 is TGTGCCAGCAGCTTACGACAGCGGGGTATCGATAAAGAGACCCAGTACTTC. This sequence encodes CASSLRQRGIDKETQYF. J is TRBJ2-5 and V is TRBV7-9; 7 bases line up with TRBD2. CDR3 size: 17 residues. The germline V gene has CDR1 SEHNR and CDR2 FQNEAQ (reference sequence). With 2 bases clipped from V and 3 bases from J, the junction kept 12 bases outside the gene matches.